This TCR beta chain derives from a study of cytomegalovirus exposure and HLA in healthy donors. Study details: Prior work identified about 120 million unique TCR beta sequences in 150 million to 200 million T cells.

The CDR3 runs 13 residues. Germline V gene data show CDR1 as LNHDA and CDR2 as SQIVND (reference sequence). V lost 7 bases to trimming and J lost 7 bases, with 13 bases between them. PCR was performed using 60 Vbeta and 13 Jbeta primers. TCRdb's table, derived via immunoSEQ multiplex PCR, lists solely in-frame clones and lacks some. Here the sample spans approximately 80,000 clones, 65% to 75% being singletons. This clone was detected only once. The chain couples TRBV19 to TRBJ1-4; D is unclear. The TCR sequence derives from a man aged 30-40 years in good health and CMV-seropositive. What was sequenced was PBMCs. The CDR3 loop reads CASKIDKAEKLFF. CDR3 bases: TGTGCCAGTAAAATTGACAAGGCTGAAAAACTGTTTTTT.